This passage covers 7 T cell receptor beta chains from one sample sequenced in a study of cytomegalovirus exposure and HLA in healthy donors. This PCR relied on a set of 60 Vbeta primers and 13 Jbeta primers. Here immunoSEQ multiplex PCR was the method, and the copy in TCRdb shows in-frame clones only, minus some. The sample lists more than 95,000 clones; 83% were seen once. The specimen sequenced was PBMCs. Source of these receptors: a man aged 18 to 29 in good health and CMV-seronegative.

The chain employs TRBV11-2 and TRBJ1-2, with D uncertain. V was shortened by 4 bases and J by 10 bases, with 19 bases between the two germline ends. Germline lookup yields CDR1 SGHAT and CDR2 FQNNGV. This CDR3 spans 14 amino acids. CDR3 sequence (DNA): TGTGCCAGCAGCTCTTTGAGCGTTCTGGAGGACTACACCTTC. This encodes CASSSLSVLEDYTF.

In DNA form, the CDR3 reads TGTGCCAGCGGACTAGCGGGCACCGGGGAGCTGTTTTTT. Protein: CASGLAGTGELFF. The chain employs TRBV27 and TRBJ2-2; 11 bases agree with TRBD2. The CDR3 extends over 13 amino acids. CDR1 is MNHEY, CDR2 SMNVEV, per germline (reference sequence). The V and J ends lost 8 bases and 4 bases, in that order; junction bases with no gene match: 0.

This clone was seen more than once but under ten times. The genes are TRBV6-1 and TRBJ1-5, with a weak D call TRBD1 (6 bases). The CDR3 totals 14 residues. Trimming removed 4 bases at V and 2 bases at J, with 9 bases between. Germline CDR1 and CDR2: MNHNS and SASEGT. The CDR3 reads CASSVWTGNQPQHF. Written as DNA, the CDR3 is TGTGCCAGCAGTGTCTGGACAGGCAATCAGCCCCAGCATTTT.

This rearrangement joins TRBV28 to TRBJ2-4, with D possibly matching TRBD2 (6 bases). The CDR3 is 14 amino acids. With 3 bases removed from V and 4 bases from J, the gap between germline ends came to 10 bases. Germline CDR1 is MDHEN and CDR2 is SYDVKM. This CDR3 reads CASSFTSPKNIQYF. The DNA for the CDR3 is TGTGCCAGCAGTTTCACTAGCCCTAAAAACATTCAGTACTTC.

The chain is built from TRBV7-3 and TRBJ1-1; TRBD1 aligns across 10 bases. After removal of 6 bases from V and 2 bases from J, the junction contained 3 bases not matched to a gene. From germline, CDR1 is SGHTA and CDR2 FQGTGA. CDR3 length: 14 residues. CDR3 DNA sequence: TGTGCCAGCAGAAAGACAGGGGGCAACACTGAAGCTTTCTTT. Its protein product is CASRKTGGNTEAFF.

The rearrangement uses TRBV6-5 and TRBJ2-7, with 10 bases identical to TRBD1. This CDR3 is built from 14 residues. After removal of 9 bases from V and 4 bases from J, the junction contained 9 bases not matched to a gene. The germline V gene has CDR1 MNHEY and CDR2 SVGAGI. CDR3 coding DNA: TGTGCCAGGGGGCGGGACAGGGGTTGTTACGAGCAGTACTTC. This gives the protein CARGRDRGCYEQYF.

J is TRBJ1-2 and V is TRBV7-3; D is unresolved. Germline V lookup: CDR1 SGHTA, CDR2 FQGTGA. The CDR3 sequence is 14 residues long. The ends were cut back, 5 bases at V and 3 bases at J, with 13 bases in the middle. CDR3 in amino acids: CASSPGEMDYGYTF. The CDR3 nucleotides read TGTGCCAGCAGCCCCGGGGAGATGGACTATGGCTACACCTTC.